This T cell receptor beta chain was obtained from a study of blood T cell repertoires in COVID-19. Assay used: immunoSEQ multiplex PCR; TCRdb lists only in-frame clones, some missing. The table has 120,000 or so clones, 70% to 85% seen once. This CDR3 is built from 15 residues. Trimming shortened V by 5 bases and J by 0 bases, and 10 bases separated the two germline ends. Per the germline V gene, CDR1 is LGHDT and CDR2 is YNNKEL (reference sequence). Input material: peripheral blood. The chain joins TRBV3-1 (or the pseudogene TRBV3-2) to TRBJ2-2, with a possible D match to TRBD1 (5 bases). The TCR originated in a woman in her seventies with acute or convalescent COVID-19. This CDR3 is CASSSGNANTGELFF. The CDR3 region has the DNA TGTGCCAGCAGCTCAGGGAACGCGAACACCGGGGAGCTGTTTTTT.